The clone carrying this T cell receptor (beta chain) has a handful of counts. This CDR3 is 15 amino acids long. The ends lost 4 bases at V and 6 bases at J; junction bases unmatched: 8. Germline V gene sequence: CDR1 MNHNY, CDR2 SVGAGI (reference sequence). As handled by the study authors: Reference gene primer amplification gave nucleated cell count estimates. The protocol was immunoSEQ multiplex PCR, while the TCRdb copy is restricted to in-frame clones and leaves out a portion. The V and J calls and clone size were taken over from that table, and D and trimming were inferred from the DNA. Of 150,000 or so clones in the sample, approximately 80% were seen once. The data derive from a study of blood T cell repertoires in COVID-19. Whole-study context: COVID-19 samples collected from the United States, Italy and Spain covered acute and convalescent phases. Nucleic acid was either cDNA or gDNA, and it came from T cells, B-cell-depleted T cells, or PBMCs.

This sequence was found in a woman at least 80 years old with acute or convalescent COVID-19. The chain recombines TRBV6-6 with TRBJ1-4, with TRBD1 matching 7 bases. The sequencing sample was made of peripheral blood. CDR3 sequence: CASSSGTAHYEKLFF. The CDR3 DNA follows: TGTGCCAGCAGTTCCGGGACAGCTCATTATGAAAAACTGTTTTTT.